This T cell receptor beta chain was recovered during a study of Ad26.COV2.S vaccination and SARS-CoV-2 variants. Treatment meaning: 19 received Ad26.COV2.S at low or high dose, single or two shots; roughly five received placebo; per-sample allocation not given. Collection of the samples took place on day 63 after the first injection of vaccine or placebo. As its vector, the vaccine had Ad26, which expressed Wuhan-strain SARS-CoV-2 spike. The ends lost 5 bases at V and 3 bases at J; junction bases unmatched: 11. The CDR3 extends over 17 amino acids. Germline loops: CDR1 MGHDK, CDR2 SYGVNS. TCRdb's table, derived via immunoSEQ multiplex PCR, lists solely in-frame clones and lacks some. Altogether 300,000 to 400,000 clones are present, about 82% being singletons, with the ten largest covering roughly 1.9%.

Sequenced here: peripheral blood, sampled in a trial of Ad26.COV2.S vaccine versus placebo. J is TRBJ2-5 and V is TRBV25-1; TRBD1 matches 11 bases. The TCR comes from a person between 18 and 65 years old who received the Ad26.COV2.S COVID-19 vaccine or a placebo. DNA for the CDR3: TGTGCCAGCAGTCCTTACTCCTGGACAGGGGGCGAAGAGACCCAGTACTTC. Its protein is CASSPYSWTGGEETQYF.